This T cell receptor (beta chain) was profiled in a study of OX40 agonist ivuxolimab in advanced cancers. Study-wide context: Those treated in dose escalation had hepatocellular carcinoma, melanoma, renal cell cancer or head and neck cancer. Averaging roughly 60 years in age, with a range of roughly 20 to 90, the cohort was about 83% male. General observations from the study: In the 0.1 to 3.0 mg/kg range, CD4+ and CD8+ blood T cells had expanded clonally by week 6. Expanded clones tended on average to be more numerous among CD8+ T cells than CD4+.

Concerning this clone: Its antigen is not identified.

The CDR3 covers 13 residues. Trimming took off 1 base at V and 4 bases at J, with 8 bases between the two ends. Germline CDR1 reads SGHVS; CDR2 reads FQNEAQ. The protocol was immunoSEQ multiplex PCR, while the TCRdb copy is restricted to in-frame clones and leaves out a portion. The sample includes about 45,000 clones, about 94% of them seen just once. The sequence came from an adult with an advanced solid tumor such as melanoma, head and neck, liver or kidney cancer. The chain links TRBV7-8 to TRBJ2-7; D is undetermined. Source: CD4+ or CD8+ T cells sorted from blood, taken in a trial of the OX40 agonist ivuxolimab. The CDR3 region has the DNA TGTGCCAGCAGCTTAGGCTTGGGTTACGAGCAGTACTTC. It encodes CASSLGLGYEQYF. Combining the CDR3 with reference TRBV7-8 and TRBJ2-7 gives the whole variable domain GAGVSQSPRYKVAKRGQDVALRCDPISGHVSLFWYQQALGQGPEFLTYFQNEAQLDKSGLPSDRFFAERPEGSVSTLKIQRTQQEDSAVYLCASSLGLGYEQYFGPGTRLTVT.